These 24 T cell receptor beta chains originate from one sample sequenced in a study of T cell responses to AZD1222 COVID-19 vaccine. Profiling relied on immunoSEQ multiplex PCR, and the TCRdb table lists in-frame clones only, not all of them. The sample holds under 90,000 clones, 70% to 90% seen once. The source material was peripheral blood, sampled 28 days after the second AZD1222 dose. The receptors originated from an adult who received the AZD1222 COVID-19 vaccine.

This clone was seen just once. The chain carries TRBV6-5 and TRBJ2-3, with D tentatively TRBD2 (5 bases). Trimming shortened V by 1 base and J by 1 base, and 12 bases separated the two germline ends. The CDR3 contains 16 residues. Germline lookup yields CDR1 MNHEY and CDR2 SVGAGI. The CDR3 nucleotides are TGTGCCAGCAGTTACTTGGCCGGAGGACGCACAGATACGCAGTATTTT. It encodes CASSYLAGGRTDTQYF.

The chain has TRBV9 and TRBJ1-2; unclear D gene. Looked up from germline, CDR1 is SGDLS and CDR2 is YYNGEE. V gave up 7 bases and J gave up 3 bases, with 7 bases separating them. The CDR3 is 11 residues long. CDR3 sequence (DNA): TGTGCCAGCTCTCCGGACTATGGCTACACCTTC. Encoded protein: CASSPDYGYTF.

The chain uses TRBV20-1 and TRBJ1-5; no clear D. This CDR3 is 11 amino acids long. Between the trimmed V and J ends, which lost 6 bases and 0 bases, there was a span of 3 bases. Germline assignment: CDR1 DFQATT and CDR2 SNEGSKA (reference sequence). CDR3 region: CSASSNQPQHF. In nucleotides, the CDR3 is TGCAGTGCATCTAGCAATCAGCCCCAGCATTTT.

This chain joins TRBV3-1 (or the pseudogene TRBV3-2) and TRBJ2-3; D might be TRBD2 (5 bases). This CDR3 has 17 residues. The germline V gene encodes CDR1 LGHDT and CDR2 YNNKEL (reference sequence). The V end lost 3 bases, the J end lost 0 bases, and 16 bases lay between the germline ends. Written as DNA, the CDR3 is TGTGCCAGCAGCCAGCCTCTAGCACACTATAGCACAGATACGCAGTATTTT. Encoded protein: CASSQPLAHYSTDTQYF.

V usage is TRBV6-2 or TRBV6-3 and J usage is TRBJ1-1; D remains ambiguous. V dropped 4 bases and J dropped 5 bases, with 5 bases sitting between them. This CDR3 region has 11 residues. From germline, CDR1 is MNHEY and CDR2 SVGEGT. CDR3 in DNA: TGTGCCAGCAGTTTGGGGACTGAAGCTTTCTTT. Protein sequence: CASSLGTEAFF.

This chain connects TRBV27 to TRBJ2-7, with TRBD2 identical over 11 bases. The junction had 14 bases not matched to a gene; V was cut back by 5 bases and J by 5 bases. This CDR3 is 17 amino acids long. The germline gives CDR1 MNHEY, CDR2 SMNVEV (reference sequence). DNA for the CDR3: TGTGCCAGCAGTATCACTAGCGGGGGTGGGGGGCCTCACGAGCAGTACTTC. It translates to CASSITSGGGGPHEQYF.

This clone was counted a few times. The V call is TRBV5-4, the J call TRBJ1-2; D remains ambiguous. V was trimmed by 0 bases and J by 8 bases, leaving 20 bases between them. Germline V gene sequence: CDR1 SGHNT, CDR2 YYREEE (reference sequence). This CDR3 contains 16 residues. The CDR3 sequence is CASSLGQGTSAWGYTF. CDR3 in DNA: TGTGCCAGCAGCTTGGGGCAAGGCACCTCCGCATGGGGCTACACCTTC.

The chain recombines TRBV5-6 with TRBJ1-3; 7 positions agree with TRBD1. Germline-derived CDR1 and CDR2 are SGHDT and YYEEEE. CDR3 length: 15 residues. V shed 4 bases, J shed 6 bases, and the junction held 10 bases outside the gene matches. CDR3 in amino acids: CASSHRDRLSNTIYF. CDR3 nucleotide sequence: TGTGCCAGCAGCCACCGGGACAGACTTTCAAACACCATATATTTT.

The chain combines TRBV28 with TRBJ2-3, with 7 bases matching TRBD2. J lost 6 bases, V lost 5 bases, and 17 bases had no gene match. CDR3 size: 17 residues. Germline loops: CDR1 MDHEN, CDR2 SYDVKM. CDR3 DNA sequence: TGTGCCAGCAGTACCATGGGGGGGACTGAATTCGGGGATACGCAGTATTTT. It specifies CASSTMGGTEFGDTQYF. Full variable domain (missing parts from reference TRBV28 and TRBJ2-3): DVKVTQSSRYLVKRTGEKVFLECVQDMDHENMFWYRQDPGLGLRLIYFSYDVKMKEKGDIPEGYSVSREKKERFSLILESASTNQTSMYLCASSTMGGTEFGDTQYFGPGTRLTVL.

The rearrangement links TRBV10-2 to TRBJ1-1; no reliable D call. V was shortened by 6 bases and J by 1 base, with 9 bases between the two germline ends. From germline, CDR1 is WSHSY and CDR2 SAAADI. The CDR3 runs 13 residues. The CDR3 reads CASSQRENTEAFF. The CDR3 bases are TGCGCCAGCAGCCAACGGGAGAACACTGAAGCTTTCTTT.

This clone was recorded only once. This rearrangement joins TRBV7-3 to TRBJ2-5; perhaps TRBD2 as D (6 bases). The V end lost 1 base, the J end lost 5 bases, and 8 bases lay between the germline ends. From germline, CDR1 is SGHTA and CDR2 FQGTGA. The CDR3 covers 13 residues. The CDR3 DNA sequence: TGTGCCAGCAGCTTAAACCGGGGGGAGACCCAGTACTTC. Protein sequence: CASSLNRGETQYF. The full variable domain, with the rest looked up from reference TRBV7-3 and TRBJ2-5, is GAGVSQTPSNKVTEKGKYVELRCDPISGHTALYWYRQSLGQGPEFLIYFQGTGAADDSGLPNDRFFAVRPEGSVSTLKIQRTERGDSAVYLCASSLNRGETQYFGPGTRLLVL.

The chain links TRBV9 to TRBJ1-1; D is ambiguous. V dropped 4 bases and J dropped 5 bases, with 18 bases sitting between them. Germline V gene sequence: CDR1 SGDLS, CDR2 YYNGEE. The length of the CDR3 is 15 residues. In DNA, the CDR3 is TGTGCCAGCAGCCCCGCATTGACCTCTGGGACTGAAGCTTTCTTT. Translation: CASSPALTSGTEAFF. Full variable domain (missing parts from reference TRBV9 and TRBJ1-1): DSGVTQTPKHLITATGQRVTLRCSPRSGDLSVYWYQQSLDQGLQFLIQYYNGEERAKGNILERFSAQQFPDLHSELNLSSLELGDSALYFCASSPALTSGTEAFFGQGTRLTVV.

The J gene is TRBJ1-5, the V gene TRBV7-2, with D perhaps matching TRBD1 (5 bases). Trimming shortened V by 3 bases and J by 6 bases, and 15 bases separated the two germline ends. Germline values: CDR1 SGHTA, CDR2 FQGNSA. CDR3 size: 15 residues. The CDR3 DNA reads as TGTGCCAGCAGCTTTAGCGCCCAGGGAGGTCAGCCCCAGCATTTT. Translating gives CASSFSAQGGQPQHF.

This chain links TRBV27 with TRBJ2-5; no clear D gene. The ends were cut back, 3 bases at V and 2 bases at J, with 10 bases in the middle. CDR3 length equals 14 residues. Germline V CDR1 and CDR2: MNHEY, SMNVEV (reference sequence). The CDR3 coding sequence is TGTGCCAGCAGTTTCCGGGCAGAACAAGAGACCCAGTACTTC. Encoded protein: CASSFRAEQETQYF.

CDR3 sequence: CASSPRESPTQYF. The CDR3, as DNA: TGTGCCAGCAGTCCTCGGGAGTCCCCGACCCAGTACTTC. The chain uses TRBV12-3 or TRBV12-4 and TRBJ2-5, with a possible D match to TRBD2 (6 bases). The CDR3 has 13 amino acids. The germline V and J ends were trimmed by 5 bases and 7 bases, with 14 bases remaining between them.

The chain is built from TRBV20-1 and TRBJ2-3; no definite D call. The CDR3 extends over 10 amino acids. V was cut by 6 bases and J by 11 bases, with 12 bases left in between. CDR1 and CDR2 from the germline V gene are DFQATT and SNEGSKA (reference sequence). The CDR3 spells CSATERKQYF. The CDR3 coding sequence is TGCAGTGCCACGGAGAGAAAGCAGTATTTT.

The chain links TRBV6-5 to TRBJ2-1; 9 positions match TRBD1. The length of the CDR3 is 14 residues. Germline V CDR1 and CDR2: MNHEY, SVGAGI. The junction had 4 bases not matched to a gene; V was cut back by 6 bases and J by 4 bases. DNA for the CDR3: TGTGCCAGCAGGGACAGGGGCCAATACAATGAGCAGTTCTTC. This codes for CASRDRGQYNEQFF.

CDR3 sequence: CASSAGLEVYEQYF. For the CDR3, the DNA is TGTGCCAGTAGTGCAGGTCTAGAGGTCTACGAGCAGTACTTC. This chain joins TRBV19 and TRBJ2-7; D is ambiguous. This CDR3 region has 14 residues. Germline assignment: CDR1 LNHDA and CDR2 SQIVND (reference sequence). Trimming cost V 5 bases and J 3 bases, with 14 bases left between them.

The chain couples TRBV5-4 to TRBJ2-3; D is unclear. Trimming took off 2 bases at V and 5 bases at J, with 9 bases between the two ends. This CDR3 is built from 13 residues. CDR1 and CDR2 (germline): SGHNT, YYREEE (reference sequence). This chain's CDR3 is CASSFPPKDTQYF. The CDR3 coding sequence is TGTGCCAGCAGCTTCCCCCCAAAAGATACGCAGTATTTT.

The V call is TRBV27, the J call TRBJ2-7, with D perhaps matching TRBD1 or TRBD2 (5 bases each). Germline V gene sequence: CDR1 MNHEY, CDR2 SMNVEV (reference sequence). The CDR3 covers 14 residues. Trimming took off 5 bases at V and 2 bases at J, with 13 bases between the two ends. CDR3 bases: TGTGCCAGCAGTCTCCGGGACGGGACCTACGAGCAGTACTTC. As protein: CASSLRDGTYEQYF.

This clone was observed once. This sequence joins TRBV11-2 and TRBJ2-7; D not resolved. The germline V gene encodes CDR1 SGHAT and CDR2 FQNNGV. The CDR3 has 12 amino acids. V was cut by 1 base and J by 6 bases, with 7 bases left in between. DNA of the CDR3: TGTGCCAGCAGCTTAGTTCTGGGCGAGCAGTACTTC. Amino acid sequence: CASSLVLGEQYF.

This clone occurred a few times. The V call is TRBV2, the J call TRBJ1-5; D uncertain. The ends were cut back, 8 bases at V and 0 bases at J, with 11 bases in the middle. CDR3 size: 14 residues. Germline CDR1 and CDR2: SNHLY and FYNNEI. The CDR3 DNA is TGTGCCAGCTTGCCAGGTTATAGCAATCAGCCCCAGCATTTT. Its translation: CASLPGYSNQPQHF.

This sequence joins TRBV11-3 and TRBJ1-1; unclear D gene. V was pared by 5 bases and J by 1 base, with 8 bases between. The CDR3 extends over 13 amino acids. The germline V gene encodes CDR1 SGHNT and CDR2 YENEEA. The CDR3 reads CASSHGRNTEAFF. The CDR3 bases are TGTGCCAGCAGCCACGGGAGGAACACTGAAGCTTTCTTT.

The chain has TRBV5-4 and TRBJ2-6; 11 bases are a match to TRBD2. In germline, CDR1 is SGHNT, CDR2 YYREEE (reference sequence). V lost 4 bases and J lost 3; bases outside the gene matches: 6. The CDR3 is 17 residues long. The CDR3 DNA is TGTGCCAGCAGCCTAGCTAGCGGGGGGCTTGGGGCCAACGTCCTGACTTTC. This translates into CASSLASGGLGANVLTF.